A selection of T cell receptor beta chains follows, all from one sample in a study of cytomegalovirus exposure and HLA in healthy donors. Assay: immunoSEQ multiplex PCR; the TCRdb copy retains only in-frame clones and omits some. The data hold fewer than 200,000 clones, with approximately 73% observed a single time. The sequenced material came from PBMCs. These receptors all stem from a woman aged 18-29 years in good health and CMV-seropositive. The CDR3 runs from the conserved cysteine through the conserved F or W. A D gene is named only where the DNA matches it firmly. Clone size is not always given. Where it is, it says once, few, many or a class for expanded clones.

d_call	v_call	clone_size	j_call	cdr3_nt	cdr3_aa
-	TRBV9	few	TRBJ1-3	TGTGCCAGCAGCGACACATCGAACACCATATATTTT	CASSDTSNTIYF
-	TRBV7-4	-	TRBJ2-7	TGTGCCAGCAGCTTACGGTCCACCCTGAGCTCCTACGAGCAGTACTTC	CASSLRSTLSSYEQYF
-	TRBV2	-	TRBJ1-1	TGTGCCAGCAGTGATAATCTGGGCCCCACTGAAGCTTTCTTT	CASSDNLGPTEAFF
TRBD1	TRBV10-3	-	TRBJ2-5	TGTGCCATCAGCGATGGACAGGACCAAGAGGCCCAGTACTTC	CAISDGQDQEAQYF
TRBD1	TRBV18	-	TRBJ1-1	TGTGCCAGCTCAGGTGGGACAGGGAACACTGAAGCTTTCTTT	CASSGGTGNTEAFF
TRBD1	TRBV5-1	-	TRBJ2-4	TGCGCCAGCAGCCTGGACAGGGGCAACATTCAGTACTTC	CASSLDRGNIQYF
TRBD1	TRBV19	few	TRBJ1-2	TGTGCCAGTAGCCAGGGGGAGTATGGCTACACCTTC	CASSQGEYGYTF
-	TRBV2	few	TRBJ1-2	TGTGCCAGCGTCTCAGTAAACTATGGCTACACCTTC	CASVSVNYGYTF
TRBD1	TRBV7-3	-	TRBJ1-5	TGTGCCAGCAGTTTGACAGGGGGCCTGGGTGAGGCCCAGCATTTT	CASSLTGGLGEAQHF
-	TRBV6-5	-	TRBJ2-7	TGTGCCAGCAGCCTATTAGATGGTAGCTCCTACGAGCAGTACTTC	CASSLLDGSSYEQYF
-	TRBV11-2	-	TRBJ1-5	TGTGCCAGCAGCTTAGCCGGGGAACGGCCCCAGCATTTT	CASSLAGERPQHF
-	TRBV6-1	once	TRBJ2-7	TGTGCCAGCAGTCGTCTTTCCGAGGGGGGGTCCGAGCAGTACTTC	CASSRLSEGGSEQYF
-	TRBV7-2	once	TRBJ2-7	TGTGCCAGCAGCTTGGACTTCAAACCCTACGAGCAGTACTTC	CASSLDFKPYEQYF
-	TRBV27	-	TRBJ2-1	TGTGCCAGCAGCCGCCCGGGAAAAAATGAGCAGTTCTTC	CASSRPGKNEQFF
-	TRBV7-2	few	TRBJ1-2	TGTGCCAGCGCCCTAGGAGAGAACTATGGCTACACCTTC	CASALGENYGYTF
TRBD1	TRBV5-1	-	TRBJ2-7	TGCGCCAGCAGCTTCGACAGGGGATACGAGCAGTACTTC	CASSFDRGYEQYF
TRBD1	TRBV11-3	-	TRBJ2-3	TGTGCCAGCAGCCCAACAGGGGCAGATACGCAGTATTTT	CASSPTGADTQYF
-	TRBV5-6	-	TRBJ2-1	TGTGCCAGCAGCACCCTTCCAGGGGGGTCCTACAATGAGCAGTTCTTC	CASSTLPGGSYNEQFF
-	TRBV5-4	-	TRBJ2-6	TGTGCCAGCAGCACCGACAGAAACGTCCTGACTTTC	CASSTDRNVLTF
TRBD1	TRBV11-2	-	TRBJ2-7	TGTGCCAGCAGCATGTTATGGGACAGTTCCTACGAGCAGTACTTC	CASSMLWDSSYEQYF
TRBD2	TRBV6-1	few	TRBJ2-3	TGTGCCAGCAGTGAAGGCCGACTAGCGGGGCACACAGATACGCAGTATTTT	CASSEGRLAGHTDTQYF
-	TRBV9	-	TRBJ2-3	TGTGCCAGCAGCGTAGGGGGCAGGGGAAATACGCAGTATTTT	CASSVGGRGNTQYF
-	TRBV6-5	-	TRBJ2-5	TGTGCCAGCAAGGTTGCGGGGGCTGAGACCCAGTACTTC	CASKVAGAETQYF
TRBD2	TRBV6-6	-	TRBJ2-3	TGTGCCAGCAGTGCAACGGGGGGAAGCACAGATACGCAGTATTTT	CASSATGGSTDTQYF
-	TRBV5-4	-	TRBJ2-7	TGTGCCAGCAGCGTCCGCAACTCCTACGAGCAGTACTTC	CASSVRNSYEQYF
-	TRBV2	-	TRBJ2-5	TGTGCCAGCAGTGAAGGCGTCGTCCAAGAGACCCAGTACTTC	CASSEGVVQETQYF
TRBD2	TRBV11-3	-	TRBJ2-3	TGTGCCAGCAGCTTAGGTGTTAGCGGGGGGGCCGCAGATACGCAGTATTTT	CASSLGVSGGAADTQYF
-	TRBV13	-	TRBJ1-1	TGTGCCAGCAGCTTATGGGCGGGGCCGAACACTGAAGCTTTCTTT	CASSLWAGPNTEAFF
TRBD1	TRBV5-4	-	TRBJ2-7	TGTGCCAGCAGCTTAAGGACAGGGCCCTACGAGCAGTACTTC	CASSLRTGPYEQYF
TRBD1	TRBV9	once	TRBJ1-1	TGTGCCAGCAGCGAGGGGACAGGGGACACTGAAGCTTTCTTT	CASSEGTGDTEAFF
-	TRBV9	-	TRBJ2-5	TGTGCCAGCACCAAAGGGGGTTTCGGAGAGACCCAGTACTTC	CASTKGGFGETQYF
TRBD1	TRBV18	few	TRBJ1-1	TGTGCCAGCTCACCAGTAACAGGGGACACTGAAGCTTTCTTT	CASSPVTGDTEAFF
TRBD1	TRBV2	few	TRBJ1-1	TGTGCCAGCAGTGAAGCCTATGACAGGGGCATCACTGAAGCTTTCTTT	CASSEAYDRGITEAFF
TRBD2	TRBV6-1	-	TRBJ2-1	TGTGCCAGCAGTGAACGATCTAGCGGGGGTGTTGAGCAGTTCTTC	CASSERSSGGVEQFF
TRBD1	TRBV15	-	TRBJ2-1	TGTGCCACCAGCAGAGGAACAGGGGGCAATGAGCAGTTCTTC	CATSRGTGGNEQFF
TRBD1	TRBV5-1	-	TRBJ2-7	TGCGCCAGCAGCTTTGACAGGGATATCTACGAGCAGTACTTC	CASSFDRDIYEQYF
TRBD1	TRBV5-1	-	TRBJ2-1	TGCGCCAGCAGCTTGGACACAGGGGCACGATTGTGTGAGCAGTTCTTC	CASSLDTGARLCEQFF
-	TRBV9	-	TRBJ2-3	TGTGCCAGCAGCCCAGGGCCACCTCCCCCCCCAGATACGCAGTATTTT	CASSPGPPPPPDTQYF
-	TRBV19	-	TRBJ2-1	TGTGCCAGTAGTACCGAGGGTGAGCAGTTCTTC	CASSTEGEQFF
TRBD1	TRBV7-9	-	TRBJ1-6	TGTGCCAGCAGCTTAACAGGGGTTTCACCCCTCCACTTT	CASSLTGVSPLHF
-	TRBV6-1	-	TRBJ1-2	TGTGCCAGCATGGACAGTGGAGCGGCTAACTATGGCTACACCTTC	CASMDSGAANYGYTF
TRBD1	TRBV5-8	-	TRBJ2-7	TGTGCCAGCAACAAAGGCCGGGACAGGTCGAACGAGCAGTACTTC	CASNKGRDRSNEQYF
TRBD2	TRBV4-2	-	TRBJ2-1	TGTGCCAGCAGCCAGGGACTAGCGAAAACTGAGCAGTTCTTC	CASSQGLAKTEQFF
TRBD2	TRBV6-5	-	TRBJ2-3	TGTGCCAGCTCGGTAGCGGGGCAAGATACGCAGTATTTT	CASSVAGQDTQYF
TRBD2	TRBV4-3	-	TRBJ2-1	TGCGCCAGCAGCCAAGACAGCGGGGGGGCCTCCTACAATGAGCAGTTCTTC	CASSQDSGGASYNEQFF
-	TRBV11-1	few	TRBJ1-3	TGTGCCAGCAAATCGAACAGTGGAAACACCATATATTTT	CASKSNSGNTIYF
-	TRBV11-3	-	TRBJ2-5	TGTGCCAGCAGCTCAGACCCCGGGGAGACCCAGTACTTC	CASSSDPGETQYF
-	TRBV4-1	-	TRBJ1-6	TGCGCCAGCAGCCAGGCCGACAGTGCTTCACCCCTCCACTTT	CASSQADSASPLHF